Below, 12 T cell receptor beta chains from the same sample are listed, as sequenced in a study of shared clonotypes between healthy human individuals (TCRdb year 2020). Receptor amplification or capture employed the immunoSEQ multiplex PCR assay. Imported from immuneACCESS, the table was reduced by TCRdb to in-frame sequences with V and J called. These copies leave out some clones; in studies compared against another copy, an unresolved V gene accounts for under half, and the cause of the remainder is not known. The sample table shows 2,500,000 or so clones, and around 93% are seen once. The top ten constitute 0.37% of the sample. The material sequenced was naive CD4+ T cells from PBMCs. The cell subset or site label corresponds to: CD45RA+ positively selected. These receptor sequences come from a young man in good health. Some clones in this sample may be carry-over from other donors' samples.

The chain joins TRBV19 to TRBJ1-5, with TRBD1 matching over 8 bases. Germline values: CDR1 LNHDA, CDR2 SQIVND (reference sequence). Trimming took 3 bases from V and 6 from J; bases not matched to a gene: 4. The CDR3 has 14 amino acids. In nucleotides, the CDR3 is TGTGCCAGTAGTATCAGACAGGGGTTTCAGCCCCAGCATTTT. This codes for CASSIRQGFQPQHF.

The rearrangement links TRBV5-1 to TRBJ2-5; possible D gene TRBD1, 6 bases. Per germline, CDR1 SGHRS and CDR2 YFSETQ. The CDR3 has 15 residues. Between the trimmed V and J ends, which lost 1 base and 2 bases, there was a span of 12 bases. The CDR3 coding sequence is TGCGCCAGCAGCTTGTGGGCAGGGGCACAAGAGACCCAGTACTTC. It translates to CASSLWAGAQETQYF.

V usage is TRBV10-3 and J usage is TRBJ2-1, with TRBD2 matching over 7 bases. V lost 6 bases and J lost 4; bases outside the gene matches: 18. CDR3 size: 18 residues. Germline V lookup: CDR1 ENHRY, CDR2 SYGVKD. The CDR3 region has the DNA TGTGCCATCAGCGCACGGGGTAGGGCGGGAGTAGGGTACAATGAGCAGTTCTTC. The encoded protein is CAISARGRAGVGYNEQFF.

The J gene is TRBJ2-3, the V gene TRBV30; 8 bases match TRBD2. The germline CDR1 and CDR2 sequences are GTSNPN and SVGIG (reference sequence). The CDR3 sequence is 14 residues long. V lost 4 bases to trimming and J lost 2 bases; unmatched junction nucleotides: 5. CDR3 sequence (DNA): TGTGCCTGGAAGGCGGGAGGTAACACAGATACGCAGTATTTT. Its translation: CAWKAGGNTDTQYF.

The chain combines TRBV5-1 with TRBJ1-4; no reliable D call. Trimming shortened V by 0 bases and J by 5 bases, and 11 bases separated the two germline ends. The V gene's germline CDR1 is SGHRS and CDR2 YFSETQ. The CDR3 is made up of 15 amino acids. CDR3: CASSLVGPPNEKLFF. The CDR3 DNA reads TGCGCCAGCAGCTTGGTGGGCCCTCCCAATGAAAAACTGTTTTTT.

With regard to this clone: Other DNA sequences within the sample encode an identical CDR3. This sequence joins TRBV28 and TRBJ2-1; no clear D gene. With 5 bases removed from V and 0 bases from J, the gap between germline ends came to 14 bases. The CDR3 sequence is 16 residues long. The V gene's germline CDR1 is MDHEN and CDR2 SYDVKM. The CDR3 sequence is CASSPFGGGSYNEQFF. Here the CDR3 DNA reads TGTGCCAGCAGTCCCTTTGGCGGTGGCTCCTACAATGAGCAGTTCTTC.

V and J are TRBV6-6 and TRBJ1-2, with D perhaps matching TRBD1 (5 bases). This CDR3 has 12 residues. The ends were cut back, 7 bases at V and 8 bases at J, with 14 bases in the middle. Germline V CDR1 and CDR2: MNHNY, SVGAGI (reference sequence). The CDR3 is CASTGQLGGYTF. The CDR3 coding sequence is TGTGCCAGCACCGGACAACTGGGGGGCTACACCTTC.

This chain joins TRBV19 and TRBJ2-7; 10 nucleotides agree with TRBD2. Per the germline V gene, CDR1 is LNHDA and CDR2 is SQIVND (reference sequence). The CDR3 totals 15 residues. Trimming took 3 bases from V and 3 from J; bases not matched to a gene: 5. This chain's CDR3 is CASSISGTSVYEQYF. The DNA for the CDR3 is TGTGCCAGTAGTATTTCTGGGACTAGCGTCTACGAGCAGTACTTC.

The rearrangement uses TRBV14 and TRBJ2-7; no firm D call. V lost 1 base and J lost 2, with 12 bases in between. The length of the CDR3 is 15 residues. Germline V lookup: CDR1 SGHDN, CDR2 FVKESK. CDR3 DNA: TGTGCCAGCAGCCAAGGGTCACCCGGGCCCTACGAGCAGTACTTC. Amino acids: CASSQGSPGPYEQYF.

The rearrangement uses TRBV19 and TRBJ2-1; D is ambiguous. CDR3 length: 14 amino acids. Deletions cut 8 bases from V and 5 bases from J, with 16 bases between. Per germline, CDR1 LNHDA and CDR2 SQIVND (reference sequence). The CDR3 nucleotides read TGTGCCAGTCAAGTGGCGGAAAAACACAATGAGCAGTTCTTC. Its translation: CASQVAEKHNEQFF. The entire variable domain, with the rest obtained from reference TRBV19 and TRBJ2-1, is as follows: DGGITQSPKYLFRKEGQNVTLSCEQNLNHDAMYWYRQDPGQGLRLIYYSQIVNDFQKGDIAEGYSVSREKKESFPLTVTSAQKNPTAFYLCASQVAEKHNEQFFGPGTRLTVL.

This chain uses TRBV19 with TRBJ1-2, with 7 positions matching TRBD1. Germline CDR1 is LNHDA and CDR2 is SQIVND (reference sequence). The CDR3 is made up of 16 amino acids. Germline trimming cut 7 bases from V and 4 bases from J; bases unmatched to any gene: 15. Here the CDR3 DNA reads TGTGCCAGTACTCATGGGCCCGGGACAGTCTTCTATGGCTACACCTTC. Residues: CASTHGPGTVFYGYTF.

The rearrangement joins TRBV6-5 to TRBJ2-7; D assignment may be TRBD1 or TRBD2 (5 bases each). This CDR3 region has 14 residues. From germline, CDR1 is MNHEY and CDR2 SVGAGI. V lost 5 bases, J lost 1 base, and 12 bases lay in between. The CDR3 DNA sequence: TGTGCCAGCAGTGGACTGGGACGGTCCTACGAGCAGTACTTC. Its translation is CASSGLGRSYEQYF.